The table lists the clone carrying this T cell receptor (beta chain) with a count of one. Its target is unknown. Regions amplified from RNA transcripts were the TCR beta CDR3 regions. The HTBI primer set served for first-round RT-PCR of the TCR CDR3. TCRdb reanalysed the multiplex PCR reads using MiXCR and keeps one entry per CDR3 protein. The table lists 660,000 or so distinct CDR3 sequences, less than 25% of them singletons. This sample was included in a study of T cells in Graves' hyperthyroidism and ophthalmopathy. Study-level findings and limits: Most thyroid-expanded clonotypes above 0.001 were also found in blood.

From more than 9 ml of fresh peripheral blood, PBMCs were isolated. Germline CDR1 is WNHNN and CDR2 is SYGVQD (reference sequence). CDR3 length: 16 amino acids. V shed 10 bases, J shed 7 bases, and the junction held 17 bases outside the gene matches. The sample was blood. This receptor was identified in a man in his thirties or forties with Graves' ophthalmopathy. The chain combines TRBV10-1 with TRBJ2-2; 8 bases line up with TRBD2. Written as DNA, the CDR3 is TGCGCCACCCAGCTAGACACTAGCGGAGGGTTCGGGGAGCTGTTTTTT. Amino acid sequence: CATQLDTSGGFGELFF.